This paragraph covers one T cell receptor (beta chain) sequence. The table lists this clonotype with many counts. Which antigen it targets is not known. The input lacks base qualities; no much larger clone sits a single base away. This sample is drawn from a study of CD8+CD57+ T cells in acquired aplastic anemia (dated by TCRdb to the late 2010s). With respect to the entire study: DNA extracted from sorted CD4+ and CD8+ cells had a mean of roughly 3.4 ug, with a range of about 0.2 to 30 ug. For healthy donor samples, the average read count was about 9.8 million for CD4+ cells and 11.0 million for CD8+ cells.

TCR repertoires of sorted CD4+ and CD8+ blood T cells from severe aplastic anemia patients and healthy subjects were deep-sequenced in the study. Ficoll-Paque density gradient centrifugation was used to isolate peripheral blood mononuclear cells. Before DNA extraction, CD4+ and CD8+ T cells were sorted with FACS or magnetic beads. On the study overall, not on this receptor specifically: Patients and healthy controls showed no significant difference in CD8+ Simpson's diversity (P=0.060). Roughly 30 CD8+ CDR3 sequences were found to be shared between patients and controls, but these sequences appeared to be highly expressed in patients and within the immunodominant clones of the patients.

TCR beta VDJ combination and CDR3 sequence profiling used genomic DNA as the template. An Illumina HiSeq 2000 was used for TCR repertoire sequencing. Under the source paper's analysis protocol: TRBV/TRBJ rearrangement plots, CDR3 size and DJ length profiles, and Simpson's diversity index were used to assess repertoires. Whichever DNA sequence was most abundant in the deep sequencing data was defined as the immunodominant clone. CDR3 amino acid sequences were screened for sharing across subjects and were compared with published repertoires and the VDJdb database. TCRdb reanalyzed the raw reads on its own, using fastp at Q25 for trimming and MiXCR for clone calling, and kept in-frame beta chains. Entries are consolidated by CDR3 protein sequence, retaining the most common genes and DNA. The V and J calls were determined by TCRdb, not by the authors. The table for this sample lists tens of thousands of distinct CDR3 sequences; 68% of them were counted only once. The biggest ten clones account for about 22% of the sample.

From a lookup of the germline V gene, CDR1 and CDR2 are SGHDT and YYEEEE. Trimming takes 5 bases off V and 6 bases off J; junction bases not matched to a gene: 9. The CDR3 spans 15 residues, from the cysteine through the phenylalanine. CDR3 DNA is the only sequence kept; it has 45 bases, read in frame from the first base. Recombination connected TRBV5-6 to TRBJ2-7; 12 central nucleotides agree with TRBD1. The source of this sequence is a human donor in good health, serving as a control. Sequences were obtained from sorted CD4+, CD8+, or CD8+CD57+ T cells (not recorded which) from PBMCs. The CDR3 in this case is CASRYWGQGAAEQYF. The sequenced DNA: TGTGCCAGCAGATATTGGGGACAGGGGGCCGCCGAGCAGTACTTC. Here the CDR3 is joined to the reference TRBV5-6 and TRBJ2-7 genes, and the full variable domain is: DAGVTQSPTHLIKTRGQQVTLRCSPKSGHDTVSWYQQALGQGPQFIFQYYEEEERQRGNFPDRFSGHQFPNYSSELNVNALLLGDSALYLCASRYWGQGAAEQYFGPGTRLTVT.